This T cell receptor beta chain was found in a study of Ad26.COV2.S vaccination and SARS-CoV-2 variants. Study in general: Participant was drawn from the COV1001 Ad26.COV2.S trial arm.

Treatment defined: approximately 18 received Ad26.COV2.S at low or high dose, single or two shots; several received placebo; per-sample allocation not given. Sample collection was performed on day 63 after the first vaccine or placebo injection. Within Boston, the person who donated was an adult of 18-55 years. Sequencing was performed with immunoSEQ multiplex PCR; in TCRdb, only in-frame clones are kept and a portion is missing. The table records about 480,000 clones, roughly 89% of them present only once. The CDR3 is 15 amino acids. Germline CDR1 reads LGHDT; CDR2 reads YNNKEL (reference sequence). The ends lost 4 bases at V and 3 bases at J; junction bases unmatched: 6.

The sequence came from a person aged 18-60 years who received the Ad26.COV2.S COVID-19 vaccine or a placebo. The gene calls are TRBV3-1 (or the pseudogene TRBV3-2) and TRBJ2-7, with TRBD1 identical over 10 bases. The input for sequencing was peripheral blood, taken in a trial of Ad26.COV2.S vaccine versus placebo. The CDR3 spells CASSPTGTGVYEQYF. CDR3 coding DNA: TGTGCCAGCAGCCCAACTGGGACAGGGGTCTACGAGCAGTACTTC.